A single sample gave rise to the 24 T cell receptor beta chains below, sequenced in a study of glioma-infiltrating T cells after dendritic cell vaccination. Only in-frame clones appear in the TCRdb table, and some are missing; sequencing was by immunoSEQ multiplex PCR. The sample yields roughly 100,000 clones, 75% to 90% seen once. Noted time point: after dendritic cell vaccination, including at tumor progression/relapse. This specimen was blood, taken after dendritic cell vaccination. The receptor source for this set is a human donor with glioblastoma.

The chain couples TRBV19 to TRBJ2-3; TRBD1 matches at 8 bases. The CDR3 spans 13 residues. CDR1 is LNHDA and CDR2 is SQIVND in the germline V gene (reference sequence). V trimming: 4 bases; J trimming: 13 bases; junction bases outside the gene matches: 10. The CDR3 spells CASSSRDRTWEYF. The CDR3 DNA is TGTGCCAGTAGTAGCCGGGACAGGACCTGGGAGTATTTT.

This clone was detected a few times. This chain links TRBV6-6 with TRBJ2-7, with D hard to call. CDR3 length: 12 amino acids. V was cut by 6 bases and J by 2 bases, with 8 bases left in between. CDR1 and CDR2 (germline): MNHNY, SVGAGI (reference sequence). As DNA, the CDR3 is TGTGCCAGCAGCAGTAATCCCTACGAGCAGTACTTC. Translated: CASSSNPYEQYF.

The J gene is TRBJ2-7, the V gene TRBV4-1; tentative D call: TRBD2 (6 bases). The V end was cut by 3 bases, the J end by 0 bases, with 21 bases between. The germline CDR1 and CDR2 sequences are MGHRA and YSYEKL. The CDR3 loop spans 18 amino acids. The CDR3 sequence is CASSQVDMGLPRSYEQYF. CDR3 sequence (DNA): TGCGCCAGCAGCCAGGTAGACATGGGACTCCCCCGCTCCTACGAGCAGTACTTC.

The count of this clone is one. The chain combines TRBV10-3 with TRBJ1-3; D unresolved. This CDR3 spans 12 amino acids. Between the trimmed V and J ends, which lost 1 base and 8 bases, there was a span of 6 bases. The germline CDR1 and CDR2 sequences are ENHRY and SYGVKD. Here the CDR3 reads CAISEWRDTIYF. The CDR3 DNA sequence: TGTGCCATCAGTGAGTGGCGGGACACCATATATTTT.

This clone appeared a single time. The V gene is TRBV6-1, the J gene TRBJ2-5; 9 nucleotides align to TRBD2. This CDR3 is 16 amino acids long. The V gene end was trimmed by 1 base and the J gene end by 2 bases; junction bases not matched to a gene: 5. The germline V gene has CDR1 MNHNS and CDR2 SASEGT. The chain's CDR3 is CASSEVSGGGQETQYF. The CDR3 nucleotides are TGTGCCAGCAGTGAAGTTAGCGGGGGTGGGCAAGAGACCCAGTACTTC.

The V call is TRBV7-8, the J call TRBJ2-3; possibly TRBD2 for D (6 bases). Per the germline V gene, CDR1 is SGHVS and CDR2 is FQNEAQ. The CDR3 extends over 15 amino acids. The V and J ends lost 4 bases and 5 bases respectively, with 16 bases between them. CDR3 amino acids: CASSSSGTPGDTQYF. The CDR3 nucleotides are TGTGCCAGCAGCTCGTCCGGGACTCCGGGAGATACGCAGTATTTT.

The J gene is TRBJ1-1, the V gene TRBV5-1, with D uncertain. Germline lookup yields CDR1 SGHRS and CDR2 YFSETQ. V shed 0 bases and J shed 5 bases, with 14 bases lying between them. The CDR3 runs to 15 residues. The CDR3 loop reads CASSLEAGTGTEAFF. The CDR3, as DNA: TGCGCCAGCAGCTTGGAGGCGGGTACGGGTACTGAAGCTTTCTTT.

Comment on this clone: At one of its ends the junction is not consistent with the germline gene, which may arise from a read error. The gene calls are TRBV5-8 and TRBJ2-2; 7 nucleotides agree with TRBD1. From germline, CDR1 is SGHTS and CDR2 YDEGEE. The CDR3 spans 16 residues. The CDR3 region has the DNA TGCGCCAGCAGCCAAGACTTACAGGGGATCACCGGGGAGCTGTTTTTT. Protein: CASSQDLQGITGELFF.

The chain employs TRBV7-9 and TRBJ1-2; TRBD1 might be the D (6 bases). V was clipped by 7 bases and J by 0 bases, with 15 bases between them. Germline V CDR1 and CDR2: SEHNR, FQNEAQ (reference sequence). This CDR3 region has 15 residues. CDR3 residues: CASMYSGTTNYGYTF. The CDR3 DNA is TGTGCCAGCATGTATTCCGGGACAACTAACTATGGCTACACCTTC.

This clone appeared a single time. The chain couples TRBV5-4 to TRBJ1-1, with a weak D call TRBD1 (5 bases). V was cut by 2 bases and J by 1 base, with 9 bases left in between. This CDR3 has 14 residues. Germline assignment: CDR1 SGHNT and CDR2 YYREEE (reference sequence). CDR3 region: CASSFSRANTEAFF. The DNA of the CDR3 is TGTGCCAGCAGCTTCAGCAGGGCGAACACTGAAGCTTTCTTT.

This rearrangement joins TRBV7-9 to TRBJ2-2, with TRBD2 as a possible D gene (5 bases). The germline V gene encodes CDR1 SEHNR and CDR2 FQNEAQ (reference sequence). V was clipped by 6 bases and J by 0 bases, with 11 bases between them. This CDR3 is built from 15 residues. The CDR3 coding sequence is TGTGCCAGCAGTCCGGGATCAGCGAACACCGGGGAGCTGTTTTTT. It specifies CASSPGSANTGELFF.

The rearrangement joins TRBV30 to TRBJ1-3; no clear D gene. The CDR3 has 15 amino acids. CDR1 and CDR2 from the germline V gene are GTSNPN and SVGIG (reference sequence). The V end lost 2 bases, the J end lost 0 bases, and 11 bases lay between the germline ends. In nucleotides, the CDR3 is TGTGCCTGGAGTAAGAGTTTTAGCTCTGGAAACACCATATATTTT. This translates into CAWSKSFSSGNTIYF.

The chain links TRBV10-3 to TRBJ1-1; 7 bases match TRBD1. This CDR3 spans 14 amino acids. J lost 4 bases, V lost 6 bases, and 8 bases had no gene match. CDR1 is ENHRY, CDR2 SYGVKD, per germline. This CDR3 reads CAIRNDRVATEAFF. CDR3 DNA sequence: TGTGCCATCAGAAATGACAGGGTGGCCACTGAAGCTTTCTTT.

The J gene is TRBJ2-3, the V gene TRBV21-1; TRBD1, the table's D call, lacks a check against the DNA. TRBV21-1 is classified as a pseudogene. The CDR3 runs to 15 residues. The CDR3 DNA follows: TGTGCCAGCAGCAAAGATAGACAGGGAATAGATACGCAGTATTTT. It encodes CASSKDRQGIDTQYF.

V is TRBV6-5 and J is TRBJ1-2, with 9 bases fitting TRBD1. The CDR3 runs to 14 residues. The V gene's germline CDR1 is MNHEY and CDR2 SVGAGI. Trimming at V came to 5 bases and at J to 6 bases, leaving 7 bases not matched to a gene. The CDR3 coding sequence is TGTGCCAGCAGTAACCGGGACAGGGACGATGGCTACACCTTC. Translating gives CASSNRDRDDGYTF.

A few counts support this clone. The chain uses TRBV10-3 and TRBJ2-7, with D perhaps TRBD1 (6 bases). The CDR3 totals 13 residues. Germline assignment: CDR1 ENHRY and CDR2 SYGVKD. The germline V and J ends were trimmed by 10 bases and 1 base, with 14 bases remaining between them. The CDR3: CASAETGSYEQYF. The CDR3 DNA reads as TGTGCCAGCGCCGAGACAGGATCCTACGAGCAGTACTTC.

CDR3: CASSMGLEQETQYF. CDR3 sequence (DNA): TGTGCCAGCAGCATGGGACTTGAACAAGAGACCCAGTACTTC. This chain links TRBV6-1 with TRBJ2-5; D perhaps matches TRBD2 (6 bases). Germline V gene lookup returns CDR1 MNHNS and CDR2 SASEGT. With 6 bases removed from V and 2 bases from J, the gap between germline ends came to 13 bases. The CDR3 has 14 amino acids.

The chain links TRBV7-6 to TRBJ2-5; 10 nucleotides line up with TRBD2. With V trimmed by 5 bases and J by 4 bases, 10 bases remained unmatched. Germline CDR1 and CDR2: SGHVS and FNYEAQ. The CDR3 consists of 16 residues. CDR3 in amino acids: CASSPRERGGRETQYF. The CDR3 coding sequence is TGTGCCAGCAGCCCCAGGGAGCGGGGGGGCCGAGAGACCCAGTACTTC. Looking up the rest from reference TRBV7-6 and TRBJ2-5 gives the full variable domain: GAGVSQSPRYKVTKRGQDVALRCDPISGHVSLYWYRQALGQGPEFLTYFNYEAQQDKSGLPNDRFSAERPEGSISTLTIQRTEQRDSAMYRCASSPRERGGRETQYFGPGTRLLVL.

The rearrangement uses TRBV9 and TRBJ2-7, with D unclear. Trimming cost V 0 bases and J 0 bases, with 10 bases left between them. This CDR3 spans 15 amino acids. CDR1 is SGDLS, CDR2 YYNGEE, per germline. The CDR3 nucleotides are TGTGCCAGCAGCGTAGGCCATACCAGCTCCTACGAGCAGTACTTC. Translating gives CASSVGHTSSYEQYF.

Remarks on this clone: At the DNA level, this CDR3 is encoded by other sequences in the same sample as well. The rearrangement links TRBV5-1 to TRBJ2-5; D unresolved. CDR3 size: 12 residues. Trimming took off 0 bases at V and 5 bases at J, with 5 bases between the two ends. Germline V lookup: CDR1 SGHRS, CDR2 YFSETQ. The CDR3 DNA sequence: TGCGCCAGCAGCTTGGCCTTGGAGACCCAGTACTTC. Its protein product is CASSLALETQYF.

V gene TRBV5-4 combines with J gene TRBJ1-1; D remains ambiguous. Germline V gene sequence: CDR1 SGHNT, CDR2 YYREEE (reference sequence). Trimming cost V 1 base and J 4 bases, with 8 bases left between them. The CDR3 contains 13 residues. Here the CDR3 DNA reads TGTGCCAGCAGCTTGAGCGGGCCCACTGAAGCTTTCTTT. It yields the protein CASSLSGPTEAFF.

CDR3 amino acids: CASSDLRRSPLHF. The CDR3, as DNA: TGTGCCAGCAGTGATTTGCGGCGGTCACCCCTCCACTTT. The V gene is TRBV2, the J gene TRBJ1-6; D call uncertain. Deletions cut 3 bases from V and 10 bases from J, with 10 bases between. Germline V gene lookup returns CDR1 SNHLY and CDR2 FYNNEI. The CDR3 has 13 amino acids.

The chain joins TRBV25-1 to TRBJ1-5; D call uncertain. V lost 4 bases, J lost 2 bases, and 12 bases lay in between. This CDR3 region has 15 residues. Per the germline V gene, CDR1 is MGHDK and CDR2 is SYGVNS. The CDR3 is CASSVGGIGNQPQHF. CDR3 nucleotide sequence: TGTGCCAGCAGTGTAGGAGGGATAGGCAATCAGCCCCAGCATTTT.

The CDR3 coding sequence is TGTGCCAGCAGCTTGGCAGGGGAGGGTGGCTACACCTTC. This encodes CASSLAGEGGYTF. This chain joins TRBV7-9 and TRBJ1-2; D perhaps matches TRBD1 (6 bases). V was trimmed by 3 bases and J by 7 bases, leaving 12 bases between them. Germline V gene lookup returns CDR1 SEHNR and CDR2 FQNEAQ (reference sequence). This CDR3 is 13 amino acids long.